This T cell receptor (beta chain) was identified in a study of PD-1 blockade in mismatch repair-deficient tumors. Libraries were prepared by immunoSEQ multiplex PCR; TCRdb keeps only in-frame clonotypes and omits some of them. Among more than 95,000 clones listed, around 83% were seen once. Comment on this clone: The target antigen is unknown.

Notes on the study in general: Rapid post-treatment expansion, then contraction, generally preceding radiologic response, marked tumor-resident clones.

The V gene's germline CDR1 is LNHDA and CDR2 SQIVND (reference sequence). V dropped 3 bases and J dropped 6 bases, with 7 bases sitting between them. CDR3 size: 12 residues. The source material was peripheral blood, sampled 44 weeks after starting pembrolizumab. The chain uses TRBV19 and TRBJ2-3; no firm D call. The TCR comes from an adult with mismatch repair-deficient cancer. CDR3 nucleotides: TGTGCCAGTAGTATTGGGTACGATACGCAGTATTTT. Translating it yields CASSIGYDTQYF.